The next 30 T cell receptor beta chains were all read from a single sample in a study of regulatory T cells in long-lasting Graves disease. HTBI primers from iRepertoire and Arm-PCR of CDR3 regions yielded the TCR beta libraries. TCRdb re-called the multiplex PCR reads through MiXCR, storing one row per CDR3 protein. This sample has 310,000 or so distinct CDR3 sequences, with roughly 21% found just once. Time point specified: persistent/refractory GD, antithyroid drugs over 5 years with positive TRAb. The TCR library was made from RNA extracted from PBMCs. The sequenced sample was peripheral blood mononuclear cells (PBMCs), obtained when the disease was refractory, from a patient treated with antithyroid drugs. These receptors were collected from a female donor with Graves disease.

The chain couples TRBV7-2 to TRBJ2-7; 9 nucleotides agree with TRBD1. Germline assignment: CDR1 SGHTA and CDR2 FQGNSA. This CDR3 has 14 residues. With V trimmed by 5 bases and J by 3 bases, 5 bases remained unmatched. The CDR3 region has the DNA TGTGCCAGCAGCGGAGGGACAGGGCGCTACGAGCAGTACTTC. This codes for CASSGGTGRYEQYF. Full variable domain (remainder filled in from reference TRBV7-2 and TRBJ2-7): GAGVSQSPSNKVTEKGKDVELRCDPISGHTALYWYRQSLGQGLEFLIYFQGNSAPDKSGLPSDRFSAERTGGSVSTLTIQRTQQEDSAVYLCASSGGTGRYEQYFGPGTRLTVT.

This clonotype was seen ten or more times. The chain links TRBV6-1 to TRBJ1-1; 8 nucleotides match TRBD1. Losses at the gene ends were 6 bases for V and 4 bases for J; bases not matched to a gene: 10. Germline CDR1 and CDR2: MNHNS and SASEGT. The CDR3 length is 15 residues. This chain's CDR3 is CASSTVTGTGTEAFF. CDR3 nucleotide sequence: TGTGCCAGCAGCACCGTGACCGGGACAGGCACTGAAGCTTTCTTT.

This clonotype was seen a few times. The chain uses TRBV19 and TRBJ2-7; a possible D gene is TRBD1 (5 bases). The CDR3 length is 14 residues. With 3 bases removed from V and 2 bases from J, the gap between germline ends came to 11 bases. Germline CDR1 and CDR2: LNHDA and SQIVND (reference sequence). Here the CDR3 reads CASSIRGPPYEQYF. The CDR3 nucleotides read TGTGCCAGTAGTATTAGGGGTCCGCCCTACGAGCAGTACTTC.

The rearrangement joins TRBV19 to TRBJ2-5; the D call may be TRBD1 or TRBD2 (6 bases each). Germline V CDR1 and CDR2: LNHDA, SQIVND (reference sequence). Trimming cost V 5 bases and J 1 base, with 11 bases left between them. The CDR3 sequence is 14 residues long. The CDR3 region is CASSARDIQETQYF. The CDR3 DNA sequence: TGTGCCAGTAGTGCGCGGGACATCCAAGAGACCCAGTACTTC. The variable domain in full, completed from reference TRBV19 and TRBJ2-5, reads DGGITQSPKYLFRKEGQNVTLSCEQNLNHDAMYWYRQDPGQGLRLIYYSQIVNDFQKGDIAEGYSVSREKKESFPLTVTSAQKNPTAFYLCASSARDIQETQYFGPGTRLLVL.

This clonotype has a count of ten or more. The rearrangement joins TRBV28 to TRBJ2-7, with TRBD2 matching over 12 bases. In germline, CDR1 is MDHEN, CDR2 SYDVKM. This CDR3 is built from 15 residues. V lost 6 bases, J lost 0 bases, and 3 bases stayed unmatched. The chain's CDR3 is CASSETSGSSYEQYF. The CDR3, as DNA: TGTGCCAGCAGCGAGACTAGCGGGAGCTCCTACGAGCAGTACTTC.

There are many counts of this clonotype. The genes are TRBV7-2 and TRBJ2-7, with D possibly matching TRBD2 (5 bases). The CDR3 is 15 amino acids. Trimming left V 0 bases short and J 2 bases short, with 11 bases between. Germline CDR1 SGHTA, CDR2 FQGNSA. The CDR3 protein is CASSLATTVTYEQYF. CDR3 nucleotide sequence: TGTGCCAGCAGCTTAGCGACTACTGTTACCTACGAGCAGTACTTC.

The table lists this clonotype with a few counts. This chain joins TRBV20-1 and TRBJ2-2, with 8 bases matching TRBD1. The germline V gene has CDR1 DFQATT and CDR2 SNEGSKA (reference sequence). V lost 0 bases, J lost 5 bases, and 8 bases stayed unmatched. The length of the CDR3 is 16 residues. As DNA, the CDR3 is TGCAGTGCTAGAGATGGGGGACAGGAACCGACCGGGGAGCTGTTTTTT. Amino acid sequence: CSARDGGQEPTGELFF.

This clonotype was counted a few times. The chain links TRBV7-2 to TRBJ2-1; TRBD2 matches 11 bases. V shed 5 bases, J shed 9 bases, and the junction held 9 bases outside the gene matches. Germline lookup yields CDR1 SGHTA and CDR2 FQGNSA. The CDR3 runs 15 residues. CDR3 protein: CASSLRLAGIPEQFF. The CDR3 bases are TGTGCCAGCAGCCTCCGACTAGCGGGAATCCCTGAGCAGTTCTTC.

Here the CDR3 reads CSAHTREGLYEQYF. The CDR3 DNA reads TGCAGTGCACACACTCGGGAGGGTTTATACGAGCAGTACTTC. The chain employs TRBV20-1 and TRBJ2-7, with 8 nucleotides matching TRBD2. This CDR3 spans 14 amino acids. Germline V lookup: CDR1 DFQATT, CDR2 SNEGSKA (reference sequence). J gave up 4 bases and V 6 bases, and 11 bases lay outside the gene matches.

The chain links TRBV5-1 to TRBJ1-4; 9 bases fit TRBD1. J was trimmed by 6 bases and V by 4 bases; bases with no gene match: 10. Germline CDR1 and CDR2: SGHRS and YFSETQ. This CDR3 is 16 amino acids long. In DNA form, the CDR3 reads TGCGCCAGCAGCCCCAGTCAGGGACAGGGTCATGAAAAACTGTTTTTT. Translated: CASSPSQGQGHEKLFF.

Regarding this clonotype: With a much larger clone just one base away, this may be a read error. The chain is built from TRBV28 and TRBJ1-5; 7 bases map to TRBD1. The germline V gene has CDR1 MDHEN and CDR2 SYDVKM. The CDR3 totals 15 residues. In DNA form, the CDR3 reads TGTGCCAGCAAGGAACGGACAGGCGTAAGTCAGCTCCAGCATTTT. Amino acids: CASKERTGVSQLQHF.

This clonotype was observed a few times. This chain joins TRBV20-1 and TRBJ1-2; D might be TRBD1 (6 bases). This CDR3 contains 13 residues. Germline CDR1 is DFQATT and CDR2 is SNEGSKA (reference sequence). V was pared by 3 bases and J by 7 bases, with 15 bases between. CDR3 loop: CSASDRQDSGYTF. The CDR3 bases are TGCAGTGCTAGCGACCGACAGGATTCTGGCTACACCTTC.

The chain joins TRBV4-3 to TRBJ1-1; D not certain. Germline-derived CDR1 and CDR2 are LGHNA and YSLEER. Trimming shortened V by 0 bases and J by 6 bases, and 11 bases separated the two germline ends. The CDR3 loop spans 14 amino acids. The CDR3 DNA reads TGCGCCAGCAGCCAAGAAAGTAGGGAGGCTGAAGCTTTCTTT. Protein sequence: CASSQESREAEAFF.

The chain employs TRBV5-1 and TRBJ2-3; 10 bases line up with TRBD2. Per germline, CDR1 SGHRS and CDR2 YFSETQ. With 0 bases clipped from V and 4 bases from J, the junction kept 8 bases outside the gene matches. The CDR3 has 17 residues. Written as DNA, the CDR3 is TGCGCCAGCAGCTTGGTAACTAGCGGGAATTCAGCAGATACGCAGTATTTT. The encoded protein is CASSLVTSGNSADTQYF.

This clonotype was observed at least ten times. The chain carries TRBV2 and TRBJ1-1; TRBD1 matches 8 bases. With V trimmed by 5 bases and J by 4 bases, 6 bases remained unmatched. The CDR3 consists of 14 residues. CDR1 and CDR2 from the germline V gene are SNHLY and FYNNEI. The DNA for the CDR3 is TGTGCCAGCAGTCTGGACAGGGACGTCACTGAAGCTTTCTTT. Amino acid sequence: CASSLDRDVTEAFF.

This clonotype was counted many times. V is TRBV7-2 and J is TRBJ1-4; D may be TRBD1 (5 bases). The CDR3 runs to 14 residues. The V and J ends lost 2 bases and 5 bases respectively, with 9 bases between them. Germline V gene data show CDR1 as SGHTA and CDR2 as FQGNSA. The CDR3: CASSLRWDNEKLFF. The CDR3, as DNA: TGTGCCAGCAGCTTACGCTGGGACAATGAAAAACTGTTTTTT.

The chain employs TRBV19 and TRBJ2-1; the match to TRBD2 covers 9 bases. Germline values: CDR1 LNHDA, CDR2 SQIVND (reference sequence). The V segment lost 5 bases and the J segment 10 bases; nucleotides outside the gene matches: 9. The CDR3 is made up of 14 amino acids. Here the CDR3 DNA reads TGTGCCAGTAGTCAGGTAGCGGGAGATCAGGAGCAGTTCTTC. As protein: CASSQVAGDQEQFF.

The chain joins TRBV30 to TRBJ1-5; D perhaps matches TRBD1 (5 bases). Germline CDR1 is GTSNPN and CDR2 is SVGIG (reference sequence). CDR3 length equals 13 residues. Between the trimmed V and J ends, which lost 3 bases and 2 bases, there was a span of 8 bases. The CDR3 reads CAWSREGNQPQHF. CDR3 coding DNA: TGTGCCTGGAGCAGGGAGGGCAATCAGCCCCAGCATTTT.

This clonotype came up many times. The V gene is TRBV12-3 or TRBV12-4, the J gene TRBJ1-1, with D perhaps TRBD1 (5 bases). Trimming pared 5 bases from V and 8 bases from J, leaving 18 bases between. This CDR3 contains 14 residues. CDR3 residues: CASSPNGRGPEAFF. CDR3 nucleotide sequence: TGTGCCAGCAGTCCGAACGGTCGGGGACCCGAAGCTTTCTTT.

This clonotype was detected only once. This rearrangement joins TRBV6-2 or TRBV6-3 to TRBJ2-7, with TRBD1 identical over 10 bases. CDR1 is MNHEY, CDR2 SVGEGT, per germline. The CDR3 consists of 15 residues. With V trimmed by 4 bases and J by 6 bases, 9 bases remained unmatched. CDR3 DNA: TGTGCCAGCAGTTTCTCCGGGACAGGGGTCCGCGAGCAGTACTTC. It yields the protein CASSFSGTGVREQYF.

Turning to this clonotype: A read error may explain this, as a much larger clone is one base away. The chain uses TRBV2 and TRBJ1-3, with D possibly TRBD1 on 6 matching bases. The CDR3 runs to 15 residues. Per germline, CDR1 SNHLY and CDR2 FYNNEI. In DNA form, the CDR3 reads TGTGCCAGCAGCCTAACAGGGAGCTCTGGAAGCACCATATATTTT. Its translation is CASSLTGSSGSTIYF.

This clonotype has more than one count but fewer than ten. The chain has TRBV11-2 and TRBJ1-3; D gene uncertain. CDR3 size: 14 residues. Trimming pared 4 bases from V and 7 bases from J, leaving 14 bases between. CDR1 and CDR2 (germline): SGHAT, FQNNGV. CDR3 region: CASSSFTGINTIYF. CDR3 DNA: TGTGCCAGCAGCTCCTTCACGGGGATCAACACCATATATTTT.

This clonotype showed up just a few times. The J gene is TRBJ2-7, the V gene TRBV5-1, with TRBD1 identical over 7 bases. CDR3 size: 13 residues. CDR1 is SGHRS and CDR2 is YFSETQ in the germline V gene. With V trimmed by 6 bases and J by 2 bases, 5 bases remained unmatched. CDR3 DNA sequence: TGCGCCAGCAAAAGGACAGGCACCTACGAGCAGTACTTC. It yields the protein CASKRTGTYEQYF. Together with reference TRBV5-1 and TRBJ2-7, the CDR3 gives the full variable domain: KAGVTQTPRYLIKTRGQQVTLSCSPISGHRSVSWYQQTPGQGLQFLFEYFSETQRNKGNFPGRFSGRQFSNSRSEMNVSTLELGDSALYLCASKRTGTYEQYFGPGTRLTVT.

This clonotype was counted many times. DNA for the CDR3: TGTGCCAGCAGTTACTTGGGACTAGCGGGAGAGAGCTCCTACGAGCAGTACTTC. It codes for CASSYLGLAGESSYEQYF. The chain combines TRBV6-2 or TRBV6-3 with TRBJ2-7; 14 nucleotides align to TRBD2. V lost 1 base, J lost 0 bases, and 5 bases stayed unmatched. The CDR3 has 18 residues. Per the germline V gene, CDR1 is MNHEY and CDR2 is SVGEGT.

This clonotype was detected many times. CDR3 residues: CASSLARNYGYTF. The CDR3 DNA follows: TGTGCCAGCAGCTTAGCCAGGAACTATGGCTACACCTTC. The chain links TRBV11-2 to TRBJ1-2, with D uncertain. The CDR3 extends over 13 amino acids. V lost 1 base and J 2 bases, leaving 5 bases between the germline ends. Germline values: CDR1 SGHAT, CDR2 FQNNGV.

In its sample, this clonotype was seen a few times. The V gene is TRBV20-1, the J gene TRBJ2-5, with 16 bases lining up with TRBD2. In germline, CDR1 is DFQATT, CDR2 SNEGSKA (reference sequence). This CDR3 is 17 amino acids long. Trimming cost V 6 bases and J 5 bases; bases outside gene matches: 12. The CDR3 loop is CSATSGTSGRAGETQYF. The CDR3 DNA follows: TGCAGTGCGACCTCCGGGACTAGCGGGAGGGCCGGTGAGACCCAGTACTTC.

This clonotype was counted many times. V and J are TRBV6-1 and TRBJ2-5; D unresolved. The CDR3 extends over 14 amino acids. Trimming shortened V by 8 bases and J by 2 bases, and 15 bases separated the two germline ends. Germline V CDR1 and CDR2: MNHNS, SASEGT. The CDR3 DNA sequence: TGTGCCAGCGGCGAGGCCAGCAGACAAGAGACCCAGTACTTC. Protein sequence: CASGEASRQETQYF.

Many counts were recorded for this clonotype. The V call is TRBV28, the J call TRBJ1-2; unclear D gene. The V end lost 3 bases, the J end lost 2 bases, and 19 bases lay between the germline ends. Germline loops: CDR1 MDHEN, CDR2 SYDVKM. This CDR3 spans 17 amino acids. The CDR3 coding sequence is TGTGCCAGCAGTTTCAACAGCCTACCGGACTGGAACTATGGCTACACCTTC. Residues: CASSFNSLPDWNYGYTF.

J is TRBJ2-1 and V is TRBV7-2; 7 bases align to TRBD2. Trimming cost V 3 bases and J 4 bases; bases outside gene matches: 6. The CDR3 is made up of 15 amino acids. The germline CDR1 and CDR2 sequences are SGHTA and FQGNSA. The CDR3 DNA follows: TGTGCCAGCAGCTTGGGGCGGGAGTTGTACAATGAGCAGTTCTTC. This translates into CASSLGRELYNEQFF.

This clonotype appeared many times. This chain uses TRBV29-1 with TRBJ1-2, with 7 bases aligning to TRBD1. The germline V gene has CDR1 SQVTM and CDR2 ANQGSEA. Germline trimming cut 3 bases from V and 1 base from J; bases unmatched to any gene: 11. CDR3 size: 16 residues. The CDR3 loop is CSVDRLGTDFNYGYTF. The CDR3, as DNA: TGCAGCGTTGATCGGCTCGGGACAGACTTTAACTATGGCTACACCTTC.